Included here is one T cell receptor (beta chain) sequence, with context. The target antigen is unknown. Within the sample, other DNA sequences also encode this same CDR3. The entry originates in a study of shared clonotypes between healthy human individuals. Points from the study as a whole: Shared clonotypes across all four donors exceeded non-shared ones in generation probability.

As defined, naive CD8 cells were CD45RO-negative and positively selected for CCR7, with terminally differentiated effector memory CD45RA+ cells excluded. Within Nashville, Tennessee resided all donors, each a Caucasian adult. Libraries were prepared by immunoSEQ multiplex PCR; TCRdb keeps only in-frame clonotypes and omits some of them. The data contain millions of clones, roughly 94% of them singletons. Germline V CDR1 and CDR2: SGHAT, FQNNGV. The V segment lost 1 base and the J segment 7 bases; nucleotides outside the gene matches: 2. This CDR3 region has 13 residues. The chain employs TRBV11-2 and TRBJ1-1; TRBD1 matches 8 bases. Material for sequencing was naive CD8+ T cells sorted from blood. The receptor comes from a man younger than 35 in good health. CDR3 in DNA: TGTGCCAGCAGCTTAGGGACAGGGAATGAAGCTTTCTTT. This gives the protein CASSLGTGNEAFF.